The TCR beta chain under discussion was sequenced for a study of blood T cell repertoires in COVID-19. The repertoire was sequenced with immunoSEQ multiplex PCR; TCRdb's copy has only in-frame clones and lacks some. Found here are a few hundred thousand clones, 70% to 90% of them singletons; the top ten hold approximately 1.5%. V was cut by 3 bases and J by 1 base, with 22 bases left in between. The germline gives CDR1 SEHNR, CDR2 FQNEAQ (reference sequence). The CDR3 has 18 residues. The sequence derives from a woman under 30 who had been exposed to COVID-19. The chain has TRBV7-9 and TRBJ2-7; tentatively, D is TRBD1 (5 bases). The specimen was PBMCs or T cells enriched from blood (not recorded which). CDR3 sequence (DNA): TGTGCCAGCAGCTTTTCCACACAGGTTCCGAGAGTGTCCTACGAGCAGTACTTC. Its translation: CASSFSTQVPRVSYEQYF.